The 17 T cell receptor beta chains given below trace back to one sample, sequenced in a study of OX40 agonist ivuxolimab in advanced cancers. Here immunoSEQ multiplex PCR was the method, and the copy in TCRdb shows in-frame clones only, minus some. Seen here are 75,000 to 90,000 clones, about 90% observed once, and the top ten hold about 7.6%. The sample here was CD4+ or CD8+ T cells sorted from blood, taken in a trial of the OX40 agonist ivuxolimab. The receptor set was obtained from an adult with an advanced solid tumor such as melanoma, head and neck, liver or kidney cancer.

The chain carries TRBV19 and TRBJ1-5; maybe TRBD1 (6 bases). This CDR3 has 15 residues. The ends were cut back, 7 bases at V and 6 bases at J, with 19 bases in the middle. Germline assignment: CDR1 LNHDA and CDR2 SQIVND (reference sequence). In DNA form, the CDR3 reads TGTGCCAGTAACATTCTACAGGGTGTTAGTCAGCCCCAGCATTTT. Translation: CASNILQGVSQPQHF. The full variable domain, with the rest looked up from reference TRBV19 and TRBJ1-5, is DGGITQSPKYLFRKEGQNVTLSCEQNLNHDAMYWYRQDPGQGLRLIYYSQIVNDFQKGDIAEGYSVSREKKESFPLTVTSAQKNPTAFYLCASNILQGVSQPQHFGDGTRLSIL.

The chain uses TRBV30 and TRBJ1-6, with TRBD1 identical over 9 bases. This CDR3 has 13 amino acids. The germline gives CDR1 GTSNPN, CDR2 SVGIG (reference sequence). V shed 7 bases, J shed 9 bases, and the junction held 7 bases outside the gene matches. CDR3 sequence: CASTGQGSSPLHF. CDR3 in DNA: TGTGCCTCAACGGGACAGGGTTCTTCACCCCTCCACTTT.

To note about this clone: Other nucleotide sequences from this sample produce the same CDR3. This chain links TRBV6-5 with TRBJ2-7, with D unresolved. The CDR3 is made up of 12 amino acids. Deletions cut 2 bases from V and 2 bases from J, with 4 bases between. Germline V CDR1 and CDR2: MNHEY, SVGAGI. The CDR3 region is CASSYPPYEQYF. CDR3 DNA: TGTGCCAGCAGTTACCCGCCCTACGAGCAGTACTTC.

This clone was detected only once. The chain employs TRBV28 and TRBJ2-7, with D perhaps matching TRBD1 (6 bases). The CDR3 has 13 residues. Germline V gives CDR1 MDHEN, CDR2 SYDVKM. Between the trimmed V and J ends, which lost 3 bases and 2 bases, there was a span of 8 bases. Here the CDR3 reads CASSFGQTYEQYF. CDR3 nucleotides: TGTGCCAGCAGTTTCGGACAGACCTACGAGCAGTACTTC.

This clone has only one observation. Written as DNA, the CDR3 is TGTGCCAGCCGGTTTCTAGCCGATAATCAGCCCCAGCATTTT. This translates into CASRFLADNQPQHF. V is TRBV6-5 and J is TRBJ1-5; D remains unclear. The CDR3 runs 14 residues. Germline assignment: CDR1 MNHEY and CDR2 SVGAGI. With 8 bases removed from V and 4 bases from J, the gap between germline ends came to 15 bases.

The sample holds one count of this clone. The rearrangement links TRBV28 to TRBJ2-1, with 8 nucleotides matching TRBD1. Germline CDR1 MDHEN, CDR2 SYDVKM. The CDR3 length is 21 residues. Trimming removed 3 bases from V and 0 bases from J; junction bases left unmatched: 19. The CDR3 protein is CASSFPGGQGSSRSSYNEQFF. The CDR3, as DNA: TGTGCCAGCAGTTTTCCTGGCGGACAGGGAAGCTCAAGGAGCTCCTACAATGAGCAGTTCTTC.

The gene calls are TRBV7-9 and TRBJ2-3; 9 positions match TRBD2. Germline-derived CDR1 and CDR2 are SEHNR and FQNEAQ (reference sequence). The CDR3 loop spans 18 amino acids. Trimming removed 5 bases from V and 2 bases from J; junction bases left unmatched: 14. CDR3 sequence reads: CASSHPRRREGYTDTQYF. The CDR3 nucleotides read TGTGCCAGCAGCCACCCCCGTCGGCGGGAGGGGTACACAGATACGCAGTATTTT.

This clone was picked up one time. The chain couples TRBV2 to TRBJ2-3; D possibly corresponds to TRBD2 (6 bases). The germline V gene has CDR1 SNHLY and CDR2 FYNNEI. The CDR3 totals 13 residues. V lost 8 bases and J 6 bases, leaving 15 bases between the germline ends. DNA for the CDR3: TGTGCCAGCGGGGAGGTAATGGGGGATACGCAGTATTTT. Translated, it gives CASGEVMGDTQYF.

The chain links TRBV28 to TRBJ2-5, with TRBD2 matching over 12 bases. CDR1 and CDR2 from the germline V gene are MDHEN and SYDVKM. The trim removed 4 bases at V and 4 bases at J, leaving 4 bases unmatched. This CDR3 contains 15 residues. In DNA, the CDR3 is TGTGCCAGCAGTTCACTAGCGGGGGGTTCAGAGACCCAGTACTTC. Protein product: CASSSLAGGSETQYF. The full variable domain, in which reference TRBV28 and TRBJ2-5 provide the parts outside the CDR3, is DVKVTQSSRYLVKRTGEKVFLECVQDMDHENMFWYRQDPGLGLRLIYFSYDVKMKEKGDIPEGYSVSREKKERFSLILESASTNQTSMYLCASSSLAGGSETQYFGPGTRLLVL.

The chain joins TRBV7-9 to TRBJ2-1, with 9 bases matching TRBD2. Trimming removed 4 bases from V and 2 bases from J; junction bases left unmatched: 6. The CDR3 spans 16 residues. Germline V gene data show CDR1 as SEHNR and CDR2 as FQNEAQ (reference sequence). CDR3 sequence reads: CASSSVLAGAYNEQFF. The DNA of the CDR3 is TGTGCCAGCAGCTCAGTGTTAGCGGGAGCCTACAATGAGCAGTTCTTC.

This clone was seen once. The chain has TRBV4-3 and TRBJ2-1, with 13 positions matching TRBD2. The length of the CDR3 is 17 residues. Germline loops: CDR1 LGHNA, CDR2 YSLEER. The ends lost 4 bases at V and 0 bases at J; junction bases unmatched: 3. Written as DNA, the CDR3 is TGCGCCAGCAGCCCTGGGACTAGCGGGGTCTCCTACAATGAGCAGTTCTTC. Translation gives CASSPGTSGVSYNEQFF.

The CDR3 loop is CASSPLQGARGNTIYF. The CDR3 nucleotides read TGTGCCAGCTCACCATTGCAGGGGGCGAGGGGAAACACCATATATTTT. The chain combines TRBV18 with TRBJ1-3; TRBD1 agrees at 8 bases. Germline V gene data show CDR1 as KGHSH and CDR2 as LQKENI. The CDR3 has 16 residues. J gave up 4 bases and V 2 bases, and 7 bases lay outside the gene matches.

This clone was detected only a few times. The chain carries TRBV4-3 and TRBJ1-1; the D is unclear. Germline lookup yields CDR1 LGHNA and CDR2 YSLEER. The CDR3 length is 14 residues. V was trimmed by 0 bases and J by 0 bases, leaving 5 bases between them. DNA for the CDR3: TGCGCCAGCAGCCAAGAAGTCATGAACACTGAAGCTTTCTTT. Translating it yields CASSQEVMNTEAFF.

CDR3 amino acids: CASSIDGEHTIYF. The CDR3 DNA follows: TGTGCCAGTAGTATCGACGGGGAGCACACCATATATTTT. This chain connects TRBV19 to TRBJ1-3, with D hard to call. The CDR3 contains 13 residues. CDR1 is LNHDA and CDR2 is SQIVND in the germline V gene (reference sequence). The V end was cut by 3 bases, the J end by 8 bases, with 11 bases between. Combining the CDR3 with reference TRBV19 and TRBJ1-3 gives the whole variable domain DGGITQSPKYLFRKEGQNVTLSCEQNLNHDAMYWYRQDPGQGLRLIYYSQIVNDFQKGDIAEGYSVSREKKESFPLTVTSAQKNPTAFYLCASSIDGEHTIYFGEGSWLTVV.

The V gene is TRBV30, the J gene TRBJ2-3; no clear D. This CDR3 comprises 14 residues. V gave up 1 base and J gave up 2 bases, with 10 bases separating them. The germline CDR1 and CDR2 sequences are GTSNPN and SVGIG (reference sequence). CDR3 amino acids: CAWSDTSLTDTQYF. DNA for the CDR3: TGTGCCTGGAGTGATACCTCTCTCACAGATACGCAGTATTTT.

CDR3: CASSSLNGHYLSSYNEQFF. The DNA for the CDR3 is TGTGCCAGCAGTTCTCTAAATGGGCACTACCTTAGCTCCTACAATGAGCAGTTCTTC. The rearrangement links TRBV28 to TRBJ2-1, with unresolved D. The CDR3 runs 19 residues. V was cut by 4 bases and J by 0 bases, with 22 bases left in between. Germline values: CDR1 MDHEN, CDR2 SYDVKM.

This clone was observed once. The CDR3 here is CASSTGPGRSYEQYF. The CDR3 nucleotides are TGTGCCAGTAGTACCGGACCCGGCCGCTCCTACGAGCAGTACTTC. V and J are TRBV19 and TRBJ2-7; D remains ambiguous. Germline V gives CDR1 LNHDA, CDR2 SQIVND (reference sequence). Trimming took off 4 bases at V and 0 bases at J, with 13 bases between the two ends. CDR3 length: 15 residues.